The present TCR beta chain was sequenced within a study of cytomegalovirus exposure and HLA in healthy donors. Study-wide results and caveats: Cytomegalovirus status was reportedly diagnosed by the classifier with high sensitivity and specificity.

Germline V lookup: CDR1 SEHNR, CDR2 FQNEAQ (reference sequence). V shed 6 bases and J shed 4 bases, with 16 bases lying between them. CDR3 length equals 15 residues. PCR primers comprised 60 Vbeta and 13 Jbeta primers. In the original analysis: Around 9.9 million shared chains were among the approximately 82 million unique TCR beta chains that a later analysis counted. Libraries were prepared by immunoSEQ multiplex PCR; TCRdb keeps only in-frame clonotypes and omits some of them. The V and J calls and clone size are taken from that table; D and trimming were inferred from the DNA. The sample lists some 200,000 clones, roughly 10% occurring once. About this clone itself: Its antigen remains unknown.

The sequence was obtained from a woman aged 25 to 39 in good health and CMV-seropositive. The chain joins TRBV7-9 to TRBJ1-3; the D gene is possibly TRBD1 (6 bases). The sequenced sample was PBMCs. The CDR3 sequence is CASRPTTGQGNTIYF. In DNA, the CDR3 is TGTGCCAGCAGACCTACCACAGGGCAGGGAAACACCATATATTTT.